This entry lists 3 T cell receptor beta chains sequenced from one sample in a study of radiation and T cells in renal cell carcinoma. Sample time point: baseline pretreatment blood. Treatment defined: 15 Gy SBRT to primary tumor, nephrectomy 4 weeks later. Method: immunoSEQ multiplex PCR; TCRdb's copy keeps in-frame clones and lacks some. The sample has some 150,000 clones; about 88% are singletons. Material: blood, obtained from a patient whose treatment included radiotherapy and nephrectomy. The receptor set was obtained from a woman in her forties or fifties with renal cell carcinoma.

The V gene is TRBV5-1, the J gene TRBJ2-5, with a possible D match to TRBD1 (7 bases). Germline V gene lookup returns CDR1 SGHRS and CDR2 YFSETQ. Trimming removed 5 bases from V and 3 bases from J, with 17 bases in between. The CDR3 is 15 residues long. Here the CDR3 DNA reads TGCGCCAGCAGAGGCTTAGGAGGGGGCGAAGAGACCCAGTACTTC. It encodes CASRGLGGGEETQYF.

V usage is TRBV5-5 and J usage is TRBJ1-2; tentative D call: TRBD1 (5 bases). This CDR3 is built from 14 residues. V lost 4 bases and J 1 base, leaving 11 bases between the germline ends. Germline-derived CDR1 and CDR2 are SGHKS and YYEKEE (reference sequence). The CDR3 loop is CASSLGRLNYGYTF. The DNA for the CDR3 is TGTGCCAGCAGCCTGGGACGGCTTAACTATGGCTACACCTTC.

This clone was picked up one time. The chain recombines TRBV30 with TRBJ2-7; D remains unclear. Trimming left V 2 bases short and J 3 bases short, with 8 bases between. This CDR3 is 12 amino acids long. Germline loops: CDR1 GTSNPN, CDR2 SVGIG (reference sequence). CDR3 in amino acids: CAWSPSRYEQYF. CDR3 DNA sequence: TGTGCCTGGAGTCCTTCACGCTACGAGCAGTACTTC.